Listed below are T cell receptor beta chains from one sample, sequenced in a study of T cell responses to AZD1222 COVID-19 vaccine. Assay used: immunoSEQ multiplex PCR; TCRdb lists only in-frame clones, some missing. The sample records over 80,000 clones, approximately 90% being singletons. This material consisted of peripheral blood, taken 28 days after the second AZD1222 dose. All receptors derive from an adult who received the AZD1222 COVID-19 vaccine. The CDR3 runs from the conserved cysteine through the conserved F or W. Fields, in order: J gene, V gene, D gene, clone size, CDR3 DNA, CDR3 protein. D genes are given only for firm matches. Rows give clone size only sometimes, using once, few, many, or a class for an expanded clone.

>TRBJ2-3|TRBV30|TRBD2|.
TGTGCCTGGAGTGTAAACCCGAGCGGGAGCCGGTCCCGGGGTACGCAGTATTTT
CAWSVNPSGSRSRGTQYF
>TRBJ1-6|TRBV4-1|TRBD1|.
TGCGCCAGCAGCCCGTCAGGGGGCGCTGGATCACCCCTCCACTTT
CASSPSGGAGSPLHF
>TRBJ2-3|TRBV7-7|.|.
TGTGCTAGCAGCTTAAGCCCCCACAGGGACGGTTTCACAGATACGCAGTATTTT
CASSLSPHRDGFTDTQYF
>TRBJ2-7|TRBV6-2/TRBV6-3|.|.
TGTGCCAGCAGTTACCCGGGGGCGAAATACGAGCAGTACTTC
CASSYPGAKYEQYF
>TRBJ1-4|TRBV5-1|.|.
TGCGCCAGCAGCTTTTCAGGGGTGGATGAAAAACTGTTTTTT
CASSFSGVDEKLFF
>TRBJ1-4|TRBV2|.|.
TGTGCCAGCACACTAAGGGGGTTAGGAACTAATGAAAAACTGTTTTTT
CASTLRGLGTNEKLFF
>TRBJ1-1|TRBV6-2/TRBV6-3|.|.
TGTGCCAGCAGTTATGCCGGAGGAGTGAGCACTGAAGCTTTCTTT
CASSYAGGVSTEAFF
>TRBJ2-7|TRBV6-5|TRBD2|.
TGTGCCAGCAGTTTAGCGGGACCCTCCTACGAGCAGTACTTC
CASSLAGPSYEQYF
>TRBJ1-1|TRBV18|.|.
TGTGCCAGCTCACCAAATCAACTTGGGGCTGAAGCTTTCTTT
CASSPNQLGAEAFF
>TRBJ2-7|TRBV28|TRBD1|.
TGTGCCAGCAGTGTCGCCGGGACAGGGCCAACCTACGAGCAGTACTTC
CASSVAGTGPTYEQYF
>TRBJ2-7|TRBV7-9|.|.
TGTGCCAGCAGCTTAGGGACTATCTACGAGCAGTACTTC
CASSLGTIYEQYF
>TRBJ1-5|TRBV6-2/TRBV6-3|.|.
TGTGCCAGCAGTTACTCGGGGAGGAGAAGATGGAGCAATCAGCCCCAGCATTTT
CASSYSGRRRWSNQPQHF
>TRBJ1-2|TRBV7-9|TRBD1|.
TGTGCCAGCAGCTTAACGGGACAGAACTATGGCTACACCTTC
CASSLTGQNYGYTF
>TRBJ2-3|TRBV5-4|.|.
TGTGCCAGCAGCTGGAGGGCAGGGGGCACAGATACGCAGTATTTT
CASSWRAGGTDTQYF
>TRBJ1-2|TRBV3-1/TRBV3-2|.|.
TGTGCCAGCAGCCAAGAGAATTATGGCTACACCTTC
CASSQENYGYTF
>TRBJ2-7|TRBV3-1/TRBV3-2|TRBD2|.
TGTGCCAGCAGCCATCACGCGACGGCGGGAGAGTTGGGCGAGCAGTACTTC
CASSHHATAGELGEQYF
>TRBJ2-2|TRBV9|.|.
TGTGCCAGCAGCCCAGGCCTTATGCTCACCGGGGAGCTGTTTTTT
CASSPGLMLTGELFF
>TRBJ2-7|TRBV6-1|TRBD1|once
TGTGCCAGCAGTGAGACGACAGGGATCTACGAGCAGTACTTC
CASSETTGIYEQYF
>TRBJ2-1|TRBV7-8|.|.
TGTGCCAGCAGCTGGCCCTTGGGAGGCTACAATGAGCAGTTCTTC
CASSWPLGGYNEQFF
>TRBJ1-2|TRBV5-1|.|.
TGCGCCAGCAGCCCGGACAGCTATGGCTACACCTTC
CASSPDSYGYTF
>TRBJ1-6|TRBV2|.|.
TGTGCCAGCAGGATCAGGGCGTCCTATAATTCACCCCTCCACTTT
CASRIRASYNSPLHF
>TRBJ2-7|TRBV5-1|TRBD2|.
TGCGCCAGCAGCTTAGGCGGGACTAGCTACGAGCAGTACTTC
CASSLGGTSYEQYF
>TRBJ1-5|TRBV7-8|.|few
TGTGCCAGCAGCTTAGAGAAGGGAACAAGCAATCAGCCCCAGCATTTT
CASSLEKGTSNQPQHF
>TRBJ2-7|TRBV7-2|.|.
TGTGCCAGCAGCCCTAGGGCCCTCGTAAACGAGCAGTACTTC
CASSPRALVNEQYF
>TRBJ2-5|TRBV5-4|.|.
TGTGCCAGCAGCAGCGGACACCTCCAAGAGACCCAGTACTTC
CASSSGHLQETQYF
>TRBJ2-7|TRBV3-1/TRBV3-2|.|.
TGTGCCAGCAGCCAAGATATGCGGTCCTACGAGCAGTACTTC
CASSQDMRSYEQYF
>TRBJ2-1|TRBV24-1|.|.
TGTGCCACCGGGGATTGGTCCTACAATGAGCAGTTCTTC
CATGDWSYNEQFF
>TRBJ1-1|TRBV29-1|.|.
TGCAGCGTTGAAGATCGGGAGGGAGAAGCTTTCTTT
CSVEDREGEAFF
>TRBJ1-2|TRBV2|.|.
TGTGCCAGCAGTGAATTCGGGGGCTACACCTTC
CASSEFGGYTF
>TRBJ2-3|TRBV20-1|.|.
TGCAGCCCGGTGGGGACAGATACGCAGTATTTT
CSPVGTDTQYF
>TRBJ1-1|TRBV27|TRBD1|.
TGTGCCAGCAGTTTTGAAGCCGGGACAGGGGGCACTGAAGCTTTCTTT
CASSFEAGTGGTEAFF
>TRBJ2-5|TRBV5-1|.|.
TGCGCCAGCAGCTTGGGTACTGGGGAGACCCAGTACTTC
CASSLGTGETQYF
>TRBJ1-5|TRBV20-1|.|.
TGCAGTGCTAGTAGGGATGACAATCAGCCCCAGCATTTT
CSASRDDNQPQHF
>TRBJ2-2|TRBV18|.|.
TGTGCCAGCTCACCACTCGGGACGGCGAACACCGGGGAGCTGTTTTTT
CASSPLGTANTGELFF
>TRBJ1-6|TRBV7-2|.|.
TGTGCCAGCAGTTTCGACAGGAGCGGTTCACCCCTCCACTTT
CASSFDRSGSPLHF
>TRBJ1-5|TRBV10-3|TRBD1|.
TGTGCCATCAGTGAGAGCCAGGGGGCCGGTCAGCCCCAGCATTTT
CAISESQGAGQPQHF
>TRBJ2-1|TRBV3-1/TRBV3-2|.|.
TGTGCCAGCAGCCAAAGCAGTGGGGAGCAGTTCTTC
CASSQSSGEQFF
>TRBJ2-1|TRBV10-2|TRBD2|.
TGCGCCAGCAGTGAGTCGACGCTAGCGGGAGTCGGGAATGAGCAGTTCTTC
CASSESTLAGVGNEQFF
>TRBJ1-1|TRBV5-6|.|few
TGTGCCAGCAGCGCTAACACTGAAGCTTTCTTT
CASSANTEAFF
>TRBJ1-5|TRBV9|.|.
TGTGCCAGCAGCGTAGATGGAGGTTTAGACCAGCCCCAGCATTTT
CASSVDGGLDQPQHF
>TRBJ1-2|TRBV7-9|.|.
TGTGCCAGCAGCGGAAGACAGGGCTACACCTTC
CASSGRQGYTF
>TRBJ1-2|TRBV15|.|few
TGTGCCACCAGCAGAGACGGGGCCCAAAGGAGGTATGGCTACACCTTC
CATSRDGAQRRYGYTF
>TRBJ1-6|TRBV28|.|.
TGTGCCAGCAGTTCCCTAAATTCACCCCTCCACTTT
CASSSLNSPLHF
>TRBJ2-3|TRBV2|.|.
TGTGCCAGCAGCGATGTCAGGGGGGATAACGATACGCAGTATTTT
CASSDVRGDNDTQYF
>TRBJ1-1|TRBV11-2|.|.
TGTGCCAGCAGCTTAGGTCTCGGCACGAACACTGAAGCTTTCTTT
CASSLGLGTNTEAFF
>TRBJ1-2|TRBV3-1/TRBV3-2|.|few
TGTGCCAGCAGCCAAGGGCAGGGAAACTATGGCTACACCTTC
CASSQGQGNYGYTF
>TRBJ1-1|TRBV5-1|.|.
TGCGCCAGCAGCTTTAGGGGTACTGAAGCTTTCTTT
CASSFRGTEAFF
>TRBJ2-7|TRBV3-1/TRBV3-2|.|.
TGTGCCAGCAGCCAACCGGGACCGCGTGCGTACTACGAGCAGTACTTC
CASSQPGPRAYYEQYF